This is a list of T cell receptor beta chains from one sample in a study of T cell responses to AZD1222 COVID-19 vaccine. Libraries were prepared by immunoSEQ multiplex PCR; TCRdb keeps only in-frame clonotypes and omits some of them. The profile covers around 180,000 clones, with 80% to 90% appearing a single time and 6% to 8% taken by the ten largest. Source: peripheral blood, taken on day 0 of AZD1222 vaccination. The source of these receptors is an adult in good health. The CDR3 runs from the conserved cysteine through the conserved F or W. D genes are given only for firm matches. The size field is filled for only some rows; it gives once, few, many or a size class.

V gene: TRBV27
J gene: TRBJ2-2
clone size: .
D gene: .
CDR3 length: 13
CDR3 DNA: TGTGCCAGCACGGAGGTGTACACCGGGGAGCTGTTTTTT
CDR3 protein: CASTEVYTGELFF

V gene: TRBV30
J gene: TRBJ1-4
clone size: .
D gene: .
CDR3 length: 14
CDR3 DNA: TGTGCCTGGAGATCAGGGGAGATGGGTGAAAAACTGTTTTTT
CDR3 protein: CAWRSGEMGEKLFF

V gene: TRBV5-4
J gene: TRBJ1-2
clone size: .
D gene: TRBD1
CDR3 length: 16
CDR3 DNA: TGTGCCAGCAGCTCTGGGCAGGGGGACAATAACTATGGCTACACCTTC
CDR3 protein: CASSSGQGDNNYGYTF

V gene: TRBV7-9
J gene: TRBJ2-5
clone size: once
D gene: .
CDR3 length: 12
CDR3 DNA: TGTGCCAGCACCAGGGGACAAGAGACCCAGTACTTC
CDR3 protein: CASTRGQETQYF

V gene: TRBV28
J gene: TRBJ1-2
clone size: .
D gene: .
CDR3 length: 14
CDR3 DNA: TGTGCCAGCAGTTTGCGGGGCGTACCGGATGGCTACACCTTC
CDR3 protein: CASSLRGVPDGYTF

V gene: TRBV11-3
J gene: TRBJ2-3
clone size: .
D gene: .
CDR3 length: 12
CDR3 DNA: TGTGCCAGCAGCTTTAGCTCAGATACGCAGTATTTT
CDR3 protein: CASSFSSDTQYF

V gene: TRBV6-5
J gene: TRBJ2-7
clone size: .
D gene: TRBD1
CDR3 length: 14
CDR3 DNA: TGTGCCAGCAGTCAGACAGGGGAATCTTGGGAGCAGTACTTC
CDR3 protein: CASSQTGESWEQYF

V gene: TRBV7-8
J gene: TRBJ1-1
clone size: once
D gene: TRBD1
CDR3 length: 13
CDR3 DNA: TGTGCCAGCAGCTTAAGGGACAGAAATGAAGCTTTCTTT
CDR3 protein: CASSLRDRNEAFF

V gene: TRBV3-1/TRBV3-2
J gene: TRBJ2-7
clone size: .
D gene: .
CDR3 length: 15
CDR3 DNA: TGTGCCAGCAGCCGAAGTGAACGGAAGGGTTACGAGCAGTACTTC
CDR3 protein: CASSRSERKGYEQYF

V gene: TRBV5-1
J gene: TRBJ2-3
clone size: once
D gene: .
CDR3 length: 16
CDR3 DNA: TGCGCCAGCAGCTCCCCCTGGGCCAGGTTGACAGATACGCAGTATTTT
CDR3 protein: CASSSPWARLTDTQYF

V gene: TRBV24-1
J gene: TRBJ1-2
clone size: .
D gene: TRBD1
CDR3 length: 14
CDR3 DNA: TGTGCCACCAGCAGGGGACAGGGGGCTAATGGCTACACCTTC
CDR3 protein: CATSRGQGANGYTF

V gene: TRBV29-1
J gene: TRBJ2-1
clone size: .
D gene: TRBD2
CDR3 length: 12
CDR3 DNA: TGCAGCGCGGGACTAGTAAACAATGAGCAGTTCTTC
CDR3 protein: CSAGLVNNEQFF

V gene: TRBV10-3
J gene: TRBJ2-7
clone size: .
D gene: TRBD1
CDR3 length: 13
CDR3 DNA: TGTGCCATCAAAGACAGGGACCCCTACGAGCAGTACTTC
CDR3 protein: CAIKDRDPYEQYF

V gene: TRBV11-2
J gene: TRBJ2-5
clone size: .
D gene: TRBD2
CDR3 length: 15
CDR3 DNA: TGTGCCAGCAGCTTAGACAGCGGGGCTATCGGGACCCAGTACTTC
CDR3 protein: CASSLDSGAIGTQYF